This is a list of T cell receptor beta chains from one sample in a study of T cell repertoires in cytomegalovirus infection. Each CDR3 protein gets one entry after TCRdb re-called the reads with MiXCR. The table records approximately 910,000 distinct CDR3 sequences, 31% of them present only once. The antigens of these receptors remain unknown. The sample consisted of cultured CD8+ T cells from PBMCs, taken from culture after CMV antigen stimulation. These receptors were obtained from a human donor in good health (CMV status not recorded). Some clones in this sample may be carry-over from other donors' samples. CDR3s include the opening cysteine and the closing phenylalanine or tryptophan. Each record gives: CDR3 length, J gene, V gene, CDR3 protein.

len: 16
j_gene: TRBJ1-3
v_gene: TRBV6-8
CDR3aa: CASSPWDPGSGNTIYF

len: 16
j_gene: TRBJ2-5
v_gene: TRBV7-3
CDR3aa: CASSPQGYGLIETQYF

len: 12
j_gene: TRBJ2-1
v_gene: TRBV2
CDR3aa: CASYGSYNEQFF

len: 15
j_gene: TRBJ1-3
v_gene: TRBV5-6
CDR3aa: CASSSTDRAGNTIYF

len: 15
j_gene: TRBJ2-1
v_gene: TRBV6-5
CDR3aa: CASSRAAGGYNEQFF

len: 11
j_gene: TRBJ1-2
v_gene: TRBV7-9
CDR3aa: CATAGQGGYTF

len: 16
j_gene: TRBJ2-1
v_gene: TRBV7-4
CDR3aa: CASSFNPGSSYNEQFF

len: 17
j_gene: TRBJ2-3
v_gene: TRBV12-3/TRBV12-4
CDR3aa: CASSPTMGSGVTDTQYF

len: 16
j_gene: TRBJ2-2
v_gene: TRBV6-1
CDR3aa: CASSEGDMAGTGELFF

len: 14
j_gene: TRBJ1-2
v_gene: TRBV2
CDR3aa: CAGTFGGVSYGYTF

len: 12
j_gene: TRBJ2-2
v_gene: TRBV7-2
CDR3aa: CASGEGTGELFF

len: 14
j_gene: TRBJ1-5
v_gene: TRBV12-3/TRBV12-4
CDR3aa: CASRDRGTNQPQHF

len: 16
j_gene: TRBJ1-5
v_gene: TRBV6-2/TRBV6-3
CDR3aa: CASSYVQTRGNQPQHF

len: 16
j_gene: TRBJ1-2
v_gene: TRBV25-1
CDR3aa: CASSPPRTGGRYGYTF

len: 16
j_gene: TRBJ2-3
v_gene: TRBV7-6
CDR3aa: CASSLKGGPLTDTQYF

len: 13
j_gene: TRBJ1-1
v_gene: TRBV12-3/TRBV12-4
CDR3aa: CASLGRMNTEAFF